The 25 T cell receptor beta chains presented below share a single source sample, sequenced in a study of cytomegalovirus exposure and HLA in healthy donors. Vbeta (60) and Jbeta (13) primers were used in the PCR. Profiled with immunoSEQ multiplex PCR; TCRdb holds only in-frame clones, not every one. Of approximately 150,000 clones in the sample, approximately 80% were seen once. Sequenced material: PBMCs. These receptors all stem from a woman aged 35 to 49 in good health and CMV-seronegative.

This clone was observed a handful of times. The chain recombines TRBV14 with TRBJ2-1, with 8 nucleotides matching TRBD2. CDR3 length equals 15 residues. Germline V gene lookup returns CDR1 SGHDN and CDR2 FVKESK. V shed 4 bases, J shed 6 bases, and the junction held 8 bases outside the gene matches. The DNA of the CDR3 is TGTGCCAGCAGCCTGACGGGAGGGCGGGCCAATGAGCAGTTCTTC. This translates into CASSLTGGRANEQFF. Drawing the rest from reference TRBV14 and TRBJ2-1, the complete variable domain is EAGVTQFPSHSVIEKGQTVTLRCDPISGHDNLYWYRRVMGKEIKFLLHFVKESKQDESGMPNNRFLAERTGGTYSTLKVQPAELEDSGVYFCASSLTGGRANEQFFGPGTRLTVL.

This clone showed up just once. A read error may account for a junction end that differs from germline. This chain links TRBV28 with TRBJ2-3; TRBD2 aligns across 8 bases. This CDR3 has 15 residues. From germline, CDR1 is MDHEN and CDR2 SYDVKM. The CDR3 coding sequence is TGTGCCAGCCCTAAGCGGGAGACCTTTACAGATGCGCAGTATTTT. This encodes CASPKRETFTDAQYF.

This clone was detected only once. This chain uses TRBV28 with TRBJ1-2; 7 bases are a match to TRBD1. Germline V CDR1 and CDR2: MDHEN, SYDVKM. There are 15 residues in the CDR3. V dropped 4 bases and J dropped 2; count of bases not matched to a gene: 7. DNA for the CDR3: TGTGCCAGCAGTTATGGAGGGGGCACCAACTATGGCTACACCTTC. Translated, it gives CASSYGGGTNYGYTF.

The chain has TRBV7-2 and TRBJ2-1; TRBD2 is a possible D gene (6 bases). From germline, CDR1 is SGHTA and CDR2 FQGNSA. There are 15 residues in the CDR3. Trimming took 4 bases from V and 3 from J, leaving 13 bases between them. CDR3 protein: CASSSRGGVYNEQFF. In DNA, the CDR3 is TGTGCCAGCAGCTCCCGCGGAGGGGTCTACAATGAGCAGTTCTTC.

This clone appeared a few times. V and J are TRBV28 and TRBJ1-5; 10 nucleotides line up with TRBD1. Germline V CDR1 and CDR2: MDHEN, SYDVKM. CDR3 size: 16 residues. J was trimmed by 2 bases and V by 5 bases; bases with no gene match: 6. CDR3 sequence: CASSHDRGHGNQPQHF. The DNA of the CDR3 is TGTGCCAGCAGTCACGACAGGGGGCACGGCAATCAGCCCCAGCATTTT.

The chain joins TRBV30 to TRBJ2-7; possible D gene TRBD1, 7 bases. This CDR3 contains 15 residues. V lost 4 bases and J lost 6, with 22 bases in between. The germline V gene encodes CDR1 GTSNPN and CDR2 SVGIG (reference sequence). The CDR3 loop is CAWTRGDWPLREQYF. The CDR3 DNA reads as TGTGCCTGGACCAGGGGGGACTGGCCGTTGCGCGAGCAGTACTTC. The complete variable domain, with remaining parts taken from reference TRBV30 and TRBJ2-7, reads SQTIHQWPATLVQPVGSPLSLECTVEGTSNPNLYWYRQAAGRGLQLLFYSVGIGQISSEVPQNLSASRPQDRQFILSSKKLLLSDSGFYLCAWTRGDWPLREQYFGPGTRLTVT.

The chain couples TRBV29-1 to TRBJ1-4; 12 bases match TRBD1. V was clipped by 6 bases and J by 2 bases; unmatched bases: 7. Germline V CDR1 and CDR2: SQVTM, ANQGSEA. The CDR3 is 16 amino acids. CDR3 in DNA: TGCAGCGTGGGGGGGACAGGGGGCGGCACTAATGAAAAACTGTTTTTT. Its protein product is CSVGGTGGGTNEKLFF.

The chain links TRBV2 to TRBJ2-7; a weak D match, TRBD1 (6 bases). CDR3 length equals 15 residues. The germline V and J ends were trimmed by 5 bases and 2 bases, with 16 bases remaining between them. The V gene's germline CDR1 is SNHLY and CDR2 FYNNEI. CDR3 DNA sequence: TGTGCCAGCAGTCAACAGGGCACCCCAACCTACGAGCAGTACTTC. This encodes CASSQQGTPTYEQYF.

This sequence joins TRBV6-5 and TRBJ2-2; tentative D call: TRBD2 (6 bases). Trimming cost V 2 bases and J 4 bases, with 11 bases left between them. Germline lookup yields CDR1 MNHEY and CDR2 SVGAGI. The CDR3 runs to 15 residues. CDR3 coding DNA: TGTGCCAGCAGTTACGGGACTCCTCTCACCGGGGAGCTGTTTTTT. It encodes CASSYGTPLTGELFF.

V gene TRBV19 combines with J gene TRBJ1-2, with D maybe TRBD1 (5 bases). Looked up from germline, CDR1 is LNHDA and CDR2 is SQIVND (reference sequence). The CDR3 length is 14 residues. The V gene lost 6 bases and the J gene lost 4 bases, with 15 bases spanning the gap. DNA of the CDR3: TGTGCCAGTAGGATACCGACAGACATCTATGGCTACACCTTC. It codes for CASRIPTDIYGYTF.

As for this clone: The junction differs from germline at one of its ends, possibly a read error. The chain is built from TRBV7-3 and TRBJ2-6; weak D call: TRBD1 (5 bases). Germline CDR1 SGHTA, CDR2 FQGTGA. This CDR3 spans 16 amino acids. CDR3 in amino acids: CASSSPGSGGANGLTF. As DNA, the CDR3 is TGTGCCAGCAGCTCTCCAGGGTCTGGTGGGGCCAACGGCCTGACTTTC. Full variable domain (missing parts from reference TRBV7-3 and TRBJ2-6): GAGVSQTPSNKVTEKGKYVELRCDPISGHTALYWYRQSLGQGPEFLIYFQGTGAADDSGLPNDRFFAVRPEGSVSTLKIQRTERGDSAVYLCASSSPGSGGANGLTFGAGSRLTVL.

J is TRBJ1-2 and V is TRBV6-6, with D possibly TRBD1 on 5 matching bases. The CDR3 sequence is 15 residues long. CDR1 MNHNY and CDR2 SVGAGI come from the germline V gene (reference sequence). Deletions cut 6 bases from V and 0 bases from J, with 14 bases between. The CDR3 DNA is TGTGCCAGCAGCCAGAACAGGAGTCCTAACTATGGCTACACCTTC. Amino acids: CASSQNRSPNYGYTF.

The rearrangement joins TRBV6-1 to TRBJ2-7; D is possibly TRBD2 (6 bases). V lost 4 bases to trimming and J lost 2 bases, with 9 bases between them. CDR1 is MNHNS and CDR2 is SASEGT in the germline V gene. The CDR3 is made up of 13 amino acids. The DNA of the CDR3 is TGTGCCAGCAGTGTCTCGGGGGCCTACGAGCAGTACTTC. It translates to CASSVSGAYEQYF.

CDR3 region: CASSQDRGWAGELFF. In DNA form, the CDR3 reads TGCGCCAGCAGCCAAGACAGGGGGTGGGCCGGGGAGCTGTTTTTT. The chain employs TRBV4-3 and TRBJ2-2, with 7 nucleotides matching TRBD1. The V gene's germline CDR1 is LGHNA and CDR2 YSLEER. J gave up 6 bases and V 0 bases, and 4 bases lay outside the gene matches. CDR3 size: 15 residues.

This clone was observed once. The chain links TRBV11-2 to TRBJ2-3; maybe TRBD1 (5 bases). Germline V gene sequence: CDR1 SGHAT, CDR2 FQNNGV. Trimming took 3 bases from V and 6 from J, leaving 19 bases between them. CDR3 length: 16 residues. The CDR3: CASSFKQDTDWDTQYF. CDR3 bases: TGTGCCAGCAGCTTCAAACAGGATACTGATTGGGATACGCAGTATTTT.

A single count supports this clone. The chain links TRBV5-4 to TRBJ2-1, with D unresolved. CDR1 is SGHNT, CDR2 YYREEE, per germline (reference sequence). The CDR3 consists of 14 residues. Trimming removed 0 bases at V and 7 bases at J, with 11 bases between. In nucleotides, the CDR3 is TGTGCCAGCAGCTTGGTTTCTTCCCGGAATGAGCAGTTCTTC. Amino acids: CASSLVSSRNEQFF.

CDR3 DNA: TGTGCCAGCAGTTCTGGACAGGCGAAATCCTACGAGCAGTACTTC. Translation gives CASSSGQAKSYEQYF. The chain has TRBV28 and TRBJ2-7; TRBD1 aligns across 7 bases. The CDR3 runs 15 residues. V shed 4 bases and J 1 base; nucleotides not matched to a gene: 7. Germline V lookup: CDR1 MDHEN, CDR2 SYDVKM.

This chain uses TRBV7-6 with TRBJ2-1; D is undetermined. CDR1 and CDR2 from the germline V gene are SGHVS and FNYEAQ. This CDR3 contains 13 residues. V was pared by 0 bases and J by 6 bases, with 6 bases between. The CDR3: CASSLAAANEQFF. In nucleotides, the CDR3 is TGTGCCAGCAGCTTAGCGGCGGCCAATGAGCAGTTCTTC. Full variable domain (outside the CDR3, taken from reference TRBV7-6 and TRBJ2-1): GAGVSQSPRYKVTKRGQDVALRCDPISGHVSLYWYRQALGQGPEFLTYFNYEAQQDKSGLPNDRFSAERPEGSISTLTIQRTEQRDSAMYRCASSLAAANEQFFGPGTRLTVL.

This chain joins TRBV7-2 and TRBJ2-5; TRBD1 is a possible D gene (5 bases). The closer fit of TRBJ2-7 to the DNA end suggests the J call may be wrong. The CDR3 totals 12 residues. CDR1 is SGHTA, CDR2 FQGNSA, per germline. In nucleotides, the CDR3 is TGTGCCAGCAGGCAAACAGGCTACGAGCAGTACTTC. Its protein product is CASRQTGYEQYF.

The rearrangement uses TRBV7-3 and TRBJ1-1; no clear D. Trimming shortened V by 2 bases and J by 1 base, and 8 bases separated the two germline ends. Germline assignment: CDR1 SGHTA and CDR2 FQGTGA. This CDR3 spans 14 amino acids. CDR3 amino acids: CASSLSPSNTEAFF. The CDR3 DNA is TGTGCCAGCAGCTTATCCCCTTCGAACACTGAAGCTTTCTTT.

J is TRBJ2-1 and V is TRBV12-5; 10 bases fit TRBD1. Germline trimming cut 6 bases from V and 10 bases from J; bases unmatched to any gene: 12. In germline, CDR1 is LGHNT, CDR2 FRNRAP. CDR3 size: 15 residues. In DNA form, the CDR3 reads TGTGCTAGTGGCAACGGACAGGGGGGGGACGGGGAGCAGTTCTTC. This codes for CASGNGQGGDGEQFF.

The chain links TRBV18 to TRBJ1-2, with D possibly matching TRBD1 (5 bases). The CDR3 consists of 14 residues. V gave up 3 bases and J gave up 6 bases, with 14 bases separating them. Germline V gene sequence: CDR1 KGHSH, CDR2 LQKENI. In nucleotides, the CDR3 is TGTGCCAGCTCACCCTCGGCAGGGTCCGATGGCTACACCTTC. Translating it yields CASSPSAGSDGYTF.

The chain joins TRBV5-5 to TRBJ1-5; no clear D gene. This CDR3 spans 16 amino acids. The germline V gene has CDR1 SGHKS and CDR2 YYEKEE (reference sequence). Trimming removed 9 bases from V and 7 bases from J, with 26 bases in between. In DNA, the CDR3 is TGTGCCACTCGTCAACGATTAGAGGTCGGGAACCAGCCCCAGCATTTT. It is translated as CATRQRLEVGNQPQHF.

The rearrangement links TRBV5-1 to TRBJ2-2; D possibly corresponds to TRBD1 (6 bases). Germline CDR1 is SGHRS and CDR2 is YFSETQ. The CDR3 spans 15 residues. Trimming left V 2 bases short and J 3 bases short, with 11 bases between. The CDR3 nucleotides are TGCGCCAGCAGCTTACAAACAGGGTACACCGGGGAGCTGTTTTTT. It codes for CASSLQTGYTGELFF.

V gene TRBV9 combines with J gene TRBJ2-7; D not certain. This CDR3 has 15 residues. Germline values: CDR1 SGDLS, CDR2 YYNGEE. V gave up 0 bases and J gave up 6 bases, with 16 bases separating them. The CDR3 loop is CASSVDAGFISEQYF. The CDR3 region has the DNA TGTGCCAGCAGCGTAGACGCAGGTTTTATATCCGAGCAGTACTTC.